The entry that follows covers one T cell receptor (beta chain) sequence. This clone was observed once. Its specific antigen is unknown. It has no much larger one-base neighbor in the sample; base qualities were not kept. Measured from the cysteine to the phenylalanine, the CDR3 is 13 residues long. Just CDR3 DNA is preserved here, 39 bases in frame from base 1. The junction shows trimming of 2 bases on V and 7 bases on J, and the gene matches do not reach 1 base of it. CDR1 is given as MNHEY and CDR2 as SMNVEV, both from the germline V gene (reference sequence). The data derive from a study of naive CD8 T cells in extremely preterm neonates (TCRdb year 2017). Concerning the study at large: The study compared TCRbeta CDR3 repertoires of sorted naive CD8+ T cells across four age groups: extremely preterm neonates, term neonates, young children and adults.

The preterm samples were obtained from several extremely preterm deliveries at roughly 22-28 weeks of gestation. The study excluded pregnancies involving fetal demise, active maternal HSV infection or known maternal HIV infection. A FACSAria III cell sorter was used to sort live, Annexin V-negative naive CD8+ T cells (CD3+CD8+CD45RA+CCR7+). Each sample yielded roughly 17,000 to 110,000 sorted naive CD8+ T cells. Mixed venous-arterial cord blood was collected with preassembled standardized sampling kits. Cord blood was kept at room temperature and processed within 4 hours of collection. Ficoll-Paque density gradient centrifugation was used to isolate mononuclear cells from diluted blood. Before sorting, mononuclear cells were cryopreserved in roughly 10% DMSO with around 90% FBS and kept in long-term storage at -150 degrees C. After thawing, the cells were stained with Annexin V and with antibodies against CD3, CD8, CCR7 and CD45RA. Genomic DNA was extracted from snap-frozen sorted cell pellets with the DNeasy Blood and Tissue Kit.

The paper's findings and limits, for the study overall: To track T cell development within individuals, the authors urged prospective longitudinal studies of preterm and term neonates. The authors noted a small sample size and variable productive template counts among preterm samples as limitations. Compared with all other age groups, preterm neonates showed significantly lower iChao1 richness (p < 0.05) along with an even clone distribution, indicating a less rich repertoire. Preterm neonates shared more CDR3 nucleotide sequences (around 2.7%) than term neonates (roughly 0.4%), young children (roughly 0.03%) and adults (approximately 0.01%). Compared with the older groups, preterm CDR3s were shorter and closer to germline, carrying fewer N additions and showing less junctional trimming.

TCRbeta CDR3 regions were amplified from genomic DNA by a two-step, bias-controlled multiplex PCR. The multiplex PCR used primers specific for every TRBV and TRBJ gene segment. The immunoSEQ Assay was used to generate the TCRbeta repertoire data. Under the source paper's analysis protocol: A relative-frequency ratio and a modified nearest-neighbor algorithm were applied to filter and cluster reads so that closely related sequences were merged. V, D and J gene assignments for CDR3 sequences followed IMGT annotation. Template counts were normalized for PCR amplification bias and quantified against synthetic TCR CDR3 analog sequences. Only unique productive sequences, that is, in-frame CDR3 sequences lacking stop codons, were included in the analyses. Clonality, defined as 1 minus Pielou's evenness, and iChao1 richness were computed with the immunoSEQ Analyzer software. Statistical tests were run in JMP, with either Student's t-test or a non-parametric test chosen according to Shapiro-Wilk normality results. TCRdb took over this immuneACCESS table, retaining in-frame rearrangements with V and J assigned. Such tables are incomplete; in checked studies, under half of the missing clones stem from an unresolved V gene, and the remainder is unexplained. From that table come the V and J calls and clone size; the DNA was used to work out D and trimming. Here the sample has tens of thousands of clones; around 88% occur a single time. Jointly, the top ten make up 0.7% to 1% of the sample.

This chain is built from TRBV27 and TRBJ1-5; 8 central bases correspond to TRBD1. This clonotype was obtained from a boy who was born preterm. The sequencing input was naive CD8+ T cells from cord blood. Read as DNA, the sequence is TGTGCCAGCAGTTTACAGGGGGCGCAGCCCCAGCATTTT. Translated, this gives CASSLQGAQPQHF.